This entry features one TCR beta chain sequence. Antigen: not known. The CDR3 has 16 residues. Germline V gene data show CDR1 as SGDLS and CDR2 as YYNGEE. Trimming cost V 5 bases and J 4 bases, with 21 bases left between them. These data are taken from a study of T cells in Graves' hyperthyroidism and ophthalmopathy. Whole-study results and caveats: Most thyroid clonotypes expanded above 0.001 appeared in blood too.

Uncontrolled infection, other autoimmune disease, pregnancy or lactation disqualified patients from enrolment. Diagnoses used clinical symptoms, serum thyroxine and TRAb, thyroid ultrasound and orbital computed tomography. Amplified TCR beta CDR3 regions came from RNA transcripts. During a first-round RT-PCR of the TCR CDR3, the HTBI primer set was used. In TCRdb, the multiplex PCR reads were re-called with MiXCR into one record per CDR3 protein. The sample includes under 700,000 distinct CDR3 sequences, 40% to 55% seen only once; the top ten take 8.2%. The TCR comes from a woman aged 18 to 35 with Graves' hyperthyroidism. The chain links TRBV9 to TRBJ2-5; either TRBD1 or TRBD2 may supply D (5 bases each). The sample comprised peripheral blood or thyroid tissue (not recorded which). The CDR3: CASSEQGAGSRETQYF. In DNA form, the CDR3 reads TGTGCCAGCAGTGAACAAGGGGCAGGGAGTAGAGAGACCCAGTACTTC.